The 28 T cell receptor beta chains below all came from one sample that was sequenced in a study of blood T cell repertoires in COVID-19. Assay used: immunoSEQ multiplex PCR; TCRdb lists only in-frame clones, some missing. The sample yields some 220,000 clones, around 84% seen once. The specimen was peripheral blood. These receptors all come from a woman aged 55 to 70 who had recovered from COVID-19.

V gene TRBV7-3 combines with J gene TRBJ2-3, with 8 bases identical to TRBD2. The germline V gene has CDR1 SGHTA and CDR2 FQGTGA. With V trimmed by 2 bases and J by 2 bases, 6 bases remained unmatched. The CDR3 runs 16 residues. CDR3 DNA sequence: TGTGCCAGCAGCTTAGGTGCGGGGGGATACACAGATACGCAGTATTTT. This translates into CASSLGAGGYTDTQYF.

This clone was picked up one time. V usage is TRBV7-2 and J usage is TRBJ2-2; D not certain. The CDR3 loop spans 13 amino acids. The V end lost 6 bases, the J end lost 5 bases, and 10 bases lay between the germline ends. The germline V gene encodes CDR1 SGHTA and CDR2 FQGNSA. The CDR3 DNA reads as TGTGCCAGCAGGCACCAAGAGACCGGGGAGCTGTTTTTT. Amino acids: CASRHQETGELFF. Drawing the rest from reference TRBV7-2 and TRBJ2-2, the complete variable domain is GAGVSQSPSNKVTEKGKDVELRCDPISGHTALYWYRQSLGQGLEFLIYFQGNSAPDKSGLPSDRFSAERTGGSVSTLTIQRTQQEDSAVYLCASRHQETGELFFGEGSRLTVL.

V usage is TRBV5-1 and J usage is TRBJ1-5; 7 bases align to TRBD1. This CDR3 has 16 amino acids. Trimming cost V 3 bases and J 6 bases; bases outside gene matches: 12. Germline V gene data show CDR1 as SGHRS and CDR2 as YFSETQ. The CDR3 sequence is CASSYAGQEGSQPQHF. The CDR3 bases are TGCGCCAGCAGCTATGCCGGACAGGAGGGTAGTCAGCCCCAGCATTTT. The full variable domain, in which reference TRBV5-1 and TRBJ1-5 provide the parts outside the CDR3, is KAGVTQTPRYLIKTRGQQVTLSCSPISGHRSVSWYQQTPGQGLQFLFEYFSETQRNKGNFPGRFSGRQFSNSRSEMNVSTLELGDSALYLCASSYAGQEGSQPQHFGDGTRLSIL.

This chain connects TRBV6-5 to TRBJ2-7; 7 nucleotides line up with TRBD1. With 4 bases clipped from V and 0 bases from J, the junction kept 9 bases outside the gene matches. Germline V lookup: CDR1 MNHEY, CDR2 SVGAGI. The CDR3 has 16 amino acids. CDR3 bases: TGTGCCAGCAGTTTCGACAGGGCGGCAAGCTCCTACGAGCAGTACTTC. Encoded protein: CASSFDRAASSYEQYF.

The chain recombines TRBV5-4 with TRBJ2-7; 7 nucleotides agree with TRBD1. The CDR3 runs 15 residues. Germline V CDR1 and CDR2: SGHNT, YYREEE (reference sequence). The junction had 13 bases not matched to a gene; V was cut back by 4 bases and J by 6 bases. CDR3 bases: TGTGCCAGCAGCCCCCCCCCGACAGGGCCCGGCGAGCAGTACTTC. Translating it yields CASSPPPTGPGEQYF.

The CDR3 region is CASHLESYAGELFF. The CDR3 DNA follows: TGTGCCAGCCACTTGGAGAGTTACGCCGGGGAGCTGTTTTTT. This sequence joins TRBV18 and TRBJ2-2, with no clear D. The CDR3 spans 14 residues. Trimming removed 8 bases at V and 6 bases at J, with 16 bases between. Germline V gene lookup returns CDR1 KGHSH and CDR2 LQKENI.

This chain connects TRBV7-3 to TRBJ1-2; 7 bases align to TRBD1. This CDR3 has 13 residues. CDR1 and CDR2 from the germline V gene are SGHTA and FQGTGA. V shed 4 bases and J 6 bases; nucleotides not matched to a gene: 5. CDR3 in amino acids: CASSSRTGHGYTF. The CDR3, as DNA: TGTGCCAGCAGCTCCAGGACAGGTCATGGCTACACCTTC.

The table lists this clone with a few counts. V and J are TRBV30 and TRBJ1-6; tentative D call: TRBD1 (6 bases). V gave up 0 bases and J gave up 10 bases, with 22 bases separating them. The CDR3 spans 17 residues. CDR1 is GTSNPN and CDR2 is SVGIG in the germline V gene (reference sequence). The CDR3 DNA follows: TGTGCCTGGAGTGTAGATAAACAGGGCAATTTCGGATCACCCCTCCACTTT. It specifies CAWSVDKQGNFGSPLHF. Looking up the rest from reference TRBV30 and TRBJ1-6 gives the full variable domain: SQTIHQWPATLVQPVGSPLSLECTVEGTSNPNLYWYRQAAGRGLQLLFYSVGIGQISSEVPQNLSASRPQDRQFILSSKKLLLSDSGFYLCAWSVDKQGNFGSPLHFGNGTRLTVT.

A single count supports this clone. The genes are TRBV9 and TRBJ1-2; 10 bases fit TRBD1. Germline assignment: CDR1 SGDLS and CDR2 YYNGEE. Trimming removed 3 bases from V and 6 bases from J; junction bases left unmatched: 5. The CDR3 is 14 amino acids. The CDR3 bases are TGTGCCAGCAGCGCCACGGACAGGGGGGATGGCTACACCTTC. Protein: CASSATDRGDGYTF.

The genes are TRBV5-1 and TRBJ1-3; D gene uncertain. The CDR3 is made up of 16 amino acids. Deletions cut 2 bases from V and 0 bases from J, with 12 bases between. The germline V gene encodes CDR1 SGHRS and CDR2 YFSETQ. CDR3 protein: CASSLEGLNSGNTIYF. The CDR3 DNA reads TGCGCCAGCAGCTTAGAGGGTTTGAACTCTGGAAACACCATATATTTT.

The chain joins TRBV16 to TRBJ1-1; 7 bases align to TRBD1. This CDR3 region has 14 residues. The trim removed 4 bases at V and 4 bases at J, leaving 6 bases unmatched. The germline gives CDR1 KGHSY, CDR2 FQNENV. This CDR3 reads CASSRSTGSTEAFF. CDR3 nucleotide sequence: TGTGCCAGCAGCCGATCGACAGGGAGCACTGAAGCTTTCTTT.

CDR3 sequence reads: CASSLAPRGTGELFF. The CDR3 DNA follows: TGTGCCAGCAGCTTAGCTCCGCGGGGGACCGGGGAGCTGTTTTTT. The chain combines TRBV7-3 with TRBJ2-2; 7 bases are a match to TRBD2. This CDR3 region has 15 residues. V shed 2 bases and J 5 bases; nucleotides not matched to a gene: 5. Germline CDR1 reads SGHTA; CDR2 reads FQGTGA.

V is TRBV7-2 and J is TRBJ2-1, with 7 bases fitting TRBD2. J was trimmed by 2 bases and V by 3 bases; bases with no gene match: 1. The CDR3 length is 14 residues. Germline V gives CDR1 SGHTA, CDR2 FQGNSA. The CDR3 region has the DNA TGTGCCAGCAGCTTCGCGGGGGCCTACAATGAGCAGTTCTTC. It encodes CASSFAGAYNEQFF. Full variable domain (rest looked up from reference TRBV7-2 and TRBJ2-1): GAGVSQSPSNKVTEKGKDVELRCDPISGHTALYWYRQSLGQGLEFLIYFQGNSAPDKSGLPSDRFSAERTGGSVSTLTIQRTQQEDSAVYLCASSFAGAYNEQFFGPGTRLTVL.

The rearrangement links TRBV9 to TRBJ2-1; a possible D gene is TRBD2 (6 bases). Germline V gene lookup returns CDR1 SGDLS and CDR2 YYNGEE. The ends were cut back, 0 bases at V and 2 bases at J, with 9 bases in the middle. The CDR3 totals 15 residues. CDR3 nucleotides: TGTGCCAGCAGCGTAGTGTCGGGAGCCTACAATGAGCAGTTCTTC. Residues: CASSVVSGAYNEQFF.

Regarding this clone: The same CDR3 arises from other DNA sequences in this sample as well. The V and J genes are TRBV30 and TRBJ1-3; the D is unclear. Germline V gene lookup returns CDR1 GTSNPN and CDR2 SVGIG (reference sequence). V lost 4 bases and J 0 bases, leaving 10 bases between the germline ends. The CDR3 extends over 14 amino acids. The CDR3 sequence is CAWTPTASGNTIYF. CDR3 coding DNA: TGTGCCTGGACCCCCACAGCCTCTGGAAACACCATATATTTT.

The rearrangement joins TRBV5-8 to TRBJ1-5; 9 nucleotides line up with TRBD1. The germline CDR1 and CDR2 sequences are SGHTS and YDEGEE. The CDR3 is 15 amino acids. With V trimmed by 2 bases and J by 3 bases, 3 bases remained unmatched. The CDR3 spells CASSFGTGYNQPQHF. DNA of the CDR3: TGTGCCAGCAGCTTCGGGACAGGGTACAATCAGCCCCAGCATTTT.

The rearrangement links TRBV18 to TRBJ1-5; unclear D gene. With 0 bases removed from V and 0 bases from J, the gap between germline ends came to 12 bases. CDR3 size: 17 residues. The V gene's germline CDR1 is KGHSH and CDR2 LQKENI. The CDR3 is CASSPPRQRDSNQPQHF. The CDR3 DNA is TGTGCCAGCTCACCACCACGTCAACGGGATAGCAATCAGCCCCAGCATTTT.

The V gene is TRBV29-1, the J gene TRBJ1-3; D is perhaps TRBD1 (6 bases). Germline V gene sequence: CDR1 SQVTM, CDR2 ANQGSEA. The V gene lost 5 bases and the J gene lost 2 bases, with 13 bases spanning the gap. The CDR3 is 14 residues long. CDR3 sequence (DNA): TGCAGCGTTCAGAACAGGGACCCTGGAAACACCATATATTTT. This encodes CSVQNRDPGNTIYF.

The chain has TRBV5-1 and TRBJ1-3; D may be TRBD1 (5 bases). The V and J ends lost 6 bases and 0 bases respectively, with 13 bases between them. Germline assignment: CDR1 SGHRS and CDR2 YFSETQ. This CDR3 comprises 15 residues. This chain's CDR3 is CASTPEGFSGNTIYF. As DNA, the CDR3 is TGCGCCAGCACCCCGGAGGGGTTCTCTGGAAACACCATATATTTT.

V and J are TRBV2 and TRBJ1-2; no definite D call. The germline V and J ends were trimmed by 0 bases and 3 bases, with 5 bases remaining between them. The germline gives CDR1 SNHLY, CDR2 FYNNEI. The CDR3 runs 13 residues. This chain's CDR3 is CASSEARDYGYTF. Here the CDR3 DNA reads TGTGCCAGCAGTGAAGCGCGTGACTATGGCTACACCTTC. The whole variable domain, filled in from reference TRBV2 and TRBJ1-2, reads EPEVTQTPSHQVTQMGQEVILRCVPISNHLYFYWYRQILGQKVEFLVSFYNNEISEKSEIFDDQFSVERPDGSNFTLKIRSTKLEDSAMYFCASSEARDYGYTFGSGTRLTVV.

This clone was counted between two and nine times. The chain is built from TRBV11-1 and TRBJ1-2, with 7 bases identical to TRBD1. CDR1 SGHAT and CDR2 FQDESV come from the germline V gene (reference sequence). J was trimmed by 1 base and V by 6 bases; bases with no gene match: 11. The CDR3 covers 16 residues. The CDR3 DNA sequence: TGTGCCAGCAGTCCGAACAGGGGTTTGGTTAACTATGGCTACACCTTC. Its translation is CASSPNRGLVNYGYTF.

This clone was seen just once. This chain connects TRBV3-1 (or the pseudogene TRBV3-2) to TRBJ2-2; 7 positions match TRBD2. This CDR3 is built from 14 residues. V was pared by 1 base and J by 4 bases, with 0 bases of the junction left unmatched. CDR1 and CDR2 from the germline V gene are LGHDT and YNNKEL (reference sequence). The CDR3, as DNA: TGTGCCAGCAGCCAAGGGACTAGCACCGGGGAGCTGTTTTTT. Translation: CASSQGTSTGELFF.

There are a few counts of this clone. The chain has TRBV7-9 and TRBJ2-3; TRBD2 aligns across 10 bases. The V gene end was trimmed by 5 bases and the J gene end by 5 bases; junction bases not matched to a gene: 13. From germline, CDR1 is SEHNR and CDR2 FQNEAQ (reference sequence). The CDR3 sequence is 17 residues long. The CDR3 region is CASSPRPLAGAGDTQYF. Here the CDR3 DNA reads TGTGCCAGCAGCCCCCGGCCTCTAGCGGGGGCAGGAGATACGCAGTATTTT.

CDR3 DNA: TGTGCCAGCAGCCCTTGGGTGCTAGCGGGGGATATCTCCTACGAGCAGTACTTC. Protein product: CASSPWVLAGDISYEQYF. This rearrangement joins TRBV7-9 to TRBJ2-7, with 10 bases lining up with TRBD2. This CDR3 has 18 amino acids. Germline CDR1 reads SEHNR; CDR2 reads FQNEAQ (reference sequence). J gave up 0 bases and V 5 bases, and 13 bases lay outside the gene matches.

The chain links TRBV12-3 or TRBV12-4 to TRBJ1-3; D is uncertain. The CDR3 spans 12 residues. V lost 10 bases and J lost 4, with 11 bases in between. The CDR3 DNA reads TGTGCCACCGAGGATGCCGGAAACACCATATATTTT. It encodes CATEDAGNTIYF.

CDR3: CASSQTSSANTGELFF. DNA of the CDR3: TGTGCCAGCAGCCAGACTAGCTCGGCGAACACCGGGGAGCTGTTTTTT. The rearrangement joins TRBV4-2 to TRBJ2-2; 7 bases are a match to TRBD2. After removal of 3 bases from V and 0 bases from J, the junction contained 4 bases not matched to a gene. This CDR3 has 16 residues. CDR1 and CDR2 (germline): LGHNA, YNFKEQ.

The rearrangement uses TRBV5-1 and TRBJ1-4, with D possibly TRBD1 on 6 matching bases. This CDR3 is built from 16 residues. Trimming cost V 2 bases and J 1 base, with 12 bases left between them. Germline loops: CDR1 SGHRS, CDR2 YFSETQ. The CDR3 sequence is CASSFTTGKTNEKLFF. As DNA, the CDR3 is TGCGCCAGCAGCTTTACTACAGGGAAAACTAATGAAAAACTGTTTTTT.

V is TRBV19 and J is TRBJ2-4, with a weak D call TRBD1 (5 bases). The CDR3 consists of 16 residues. Per germline, CDR1 LNHDA and CDR2 SQIVND (reference sequence). The V end was cut by 4 bases, the J end by 0 bases, with 13 bases between. CDR3 DNA sequence: TGTGCCAGTAGTAAGGACATTCTCCCAGCCAAAAACATTCAGTACTTC. The encoded protein is CASSKDILPAKNIQYF.